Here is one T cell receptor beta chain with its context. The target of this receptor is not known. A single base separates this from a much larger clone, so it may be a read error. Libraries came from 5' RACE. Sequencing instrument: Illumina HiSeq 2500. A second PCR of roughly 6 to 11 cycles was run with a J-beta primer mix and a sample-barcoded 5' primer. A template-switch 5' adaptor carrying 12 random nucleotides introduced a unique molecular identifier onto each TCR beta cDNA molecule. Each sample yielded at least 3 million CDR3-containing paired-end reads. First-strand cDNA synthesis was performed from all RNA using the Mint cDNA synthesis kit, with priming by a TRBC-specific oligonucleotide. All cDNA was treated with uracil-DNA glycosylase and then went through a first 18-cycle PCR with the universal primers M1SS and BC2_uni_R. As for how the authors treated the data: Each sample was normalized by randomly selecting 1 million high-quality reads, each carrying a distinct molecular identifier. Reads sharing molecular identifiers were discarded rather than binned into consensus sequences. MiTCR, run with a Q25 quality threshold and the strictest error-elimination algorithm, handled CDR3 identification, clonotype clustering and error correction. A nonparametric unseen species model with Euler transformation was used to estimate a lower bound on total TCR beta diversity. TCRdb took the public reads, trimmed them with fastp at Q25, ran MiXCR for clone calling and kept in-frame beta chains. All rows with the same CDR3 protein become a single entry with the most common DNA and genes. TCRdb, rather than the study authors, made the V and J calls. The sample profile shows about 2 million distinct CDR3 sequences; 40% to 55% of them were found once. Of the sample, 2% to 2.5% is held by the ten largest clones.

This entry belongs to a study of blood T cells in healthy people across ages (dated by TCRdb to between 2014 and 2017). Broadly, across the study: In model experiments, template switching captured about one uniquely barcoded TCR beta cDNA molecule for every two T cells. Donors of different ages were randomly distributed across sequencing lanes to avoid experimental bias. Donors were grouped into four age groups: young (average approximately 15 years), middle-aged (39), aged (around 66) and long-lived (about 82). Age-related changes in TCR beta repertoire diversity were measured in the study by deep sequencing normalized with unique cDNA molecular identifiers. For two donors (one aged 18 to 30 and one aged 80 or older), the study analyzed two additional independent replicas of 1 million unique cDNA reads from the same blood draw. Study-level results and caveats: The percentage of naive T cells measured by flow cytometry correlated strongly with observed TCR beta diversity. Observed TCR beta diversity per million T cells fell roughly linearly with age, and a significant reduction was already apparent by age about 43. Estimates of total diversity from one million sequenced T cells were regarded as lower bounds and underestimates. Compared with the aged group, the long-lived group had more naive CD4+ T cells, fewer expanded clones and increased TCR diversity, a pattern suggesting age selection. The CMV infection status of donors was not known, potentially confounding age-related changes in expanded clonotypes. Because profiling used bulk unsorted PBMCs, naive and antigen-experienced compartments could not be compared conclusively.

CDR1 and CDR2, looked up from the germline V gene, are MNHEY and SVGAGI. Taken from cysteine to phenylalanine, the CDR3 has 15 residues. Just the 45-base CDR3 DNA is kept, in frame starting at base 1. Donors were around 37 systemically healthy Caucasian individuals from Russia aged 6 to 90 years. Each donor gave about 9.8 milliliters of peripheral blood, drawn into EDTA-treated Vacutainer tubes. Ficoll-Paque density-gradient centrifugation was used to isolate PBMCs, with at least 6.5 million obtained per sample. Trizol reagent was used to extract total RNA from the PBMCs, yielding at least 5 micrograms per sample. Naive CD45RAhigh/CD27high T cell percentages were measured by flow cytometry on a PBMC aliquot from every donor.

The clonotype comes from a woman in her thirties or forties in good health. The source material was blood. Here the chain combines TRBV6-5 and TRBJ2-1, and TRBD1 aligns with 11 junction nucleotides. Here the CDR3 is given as CASSRTGGSYDEQFF. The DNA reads TGTGCCAGCAGTCGGACAGGGGGCTCCTACGATGAGCAGTTCTTC.